This T cell receptor beta chain was sequenced during a study of shared clonotypes between healthy human individuals. Study results and limitations: Clonotype sharing among donors likely depends on sequencing depth.

About this clone: What it binds is not known.

Deep was the level at which the assay was run. On sorted subsets, replicate PCRs used 150 to 250 ng DNA, or some 27,000 T cell genomes. TCRdb's table, derived via immunoSEQ multiplex PCR, lists solely in-frame clones and lacks some. The table has around 2,000,000 clones, about 93% seen once. CDR3 length: 16 amino acids. Germline V gene sequence: CDR1 SGDLS, CDR2 YYNGEE. The V and J ends lost 0 bases and 5 bases respectively, with 15 bases between them. Cells designated naive CD8 were CD45RO-negative and were positively selected for CCR7, with terminally differentiated effector memory CD45RA+ cells excluded.

The material sequenced was naive CD8+ T cells from PBMCs. The sequence was obtained from a man in his late teens or twenties in good health. Some clones in this sample may be carry-over from other donors' samples. This chain uses TRBV9 with TRBJ2-1; no clear D gene. The CDR3 reads CASSVEHGLYNNEQFF. The CDR3 DNA reads TGTGCCAGCAGCGTAGAACACGGGTTATACAACAATGAGCAGTTCTTC.